Listed below are T cell receptor beta chains from one sample, sequenced in a study of blood T cell repertoires in COVID-19. Clones were read by immunoSEQ multiplex PCR, and TCRdb kept only the in-frame ones, dropping some. The sample carries about 97,000 clones, approximately 92% recorded once. Sequenced input: peripheral blood. The receptors were sampled from a man between 18 and 35 years old with acute or convalescent COVID-19. CDR3s include the opening cysteine and the closing phenylalanine or tryptophan. The D gene is left open where the match is weak. The size of a clone is reported for some rows only, either as once, few or many, or as a class for expanded clones.

abundance,v_gene,d_gene,j_gene,CDR3nt,CDR3aa
.,TRBV5-1,.,TRBJ2-4,TGCGCCAGCAGAGAGGGTCCCGAAACCTTAGCCAAAAACATTCAGTACTTC,CASREGPETLAKNIQYF
once,TRBV9,.,TRBJ2-3,TGTGCCAGCAGCGTATCGGTCGGGGGTACCACAGATACGCAGTATTTT,CASSVSVGGTTDTQYF
.,TRBV7-9,.,TRBJ2-2,TGTGCCAGCAGCGGGTCTCTAGAGAACACCGGGGAGCTGTTTTTT,CASSGSLENTGELFF
.,TRBV6-2/TRBV6-3,TRBD1,TRBJ1-5,TGTGCCAGCAGTACAGGACAGGGATTCAATCAGCCCCAGCATTTT,CASSTGQGFNQPQHF
.,TRBV14,TRBD1,TRBJ1-1,TGTGCCAGCAGCCAAAAAGGGACAGAGGCTGAAGCTTTCTTT,CASSQKGTEAEAFF
.,TRBV12-5,TRBD1,TRBJ2-1,TGTGCTAGTGGTCAGCAAACGGGACAGCGTTACAATGAGCAGTTCTTC,CASGQQTGQRYNEQFF
.,TRBV6-5,.,TRBJ1-1,TGTGCCAGCACCCGGGATCTAGAAGCTTTCTTT,CASTRDLEAFF
.,TRBV11-2,.,TRBJ2-7,TGTGCCAGCAGCGTCAGGGGTCGGCTCCGGGACGAGCAGTACTTC,CASSVRGRLRDEQYF
once,TRBV7-8,TRBD1,TRBJ1-3,TGTGCCAGCAGCTCCGAACAGGGGGGCGGAAACACCATATATTTT,CASSSEQGGGNTIYF
few,TRBV5-1,.,TRBJ1-2,TGCGCCAGCAGCTTGGAAGGGGGTCAGGGCTACACCTTC,CASSLEGGQGYTF
.,TRBV24-1,.,TRBJ2-5,TGTGCCACCAGTGACAGCCGGGCAGGGGAGACCCAGTACTTC,CATSDSRAGETQYF
.,TRBV14,.,TRBJ1-1,TGTGCCAGCAGCCAAGTTCTAGGGGAGGGCGGACTGAACACTGAAGCTTTCTTT,CASSQVLGEGGLNTEAFF
once,TRBV30,.,TRBJ1-3,TGTGCCTGGAGAGACAGGCAGGGATCTGGAAACACCATATATTTT,CAWRDRQGSGNTIYF
.,TRBV5-1,.,TRBJ2-7,TGCGCCAGCAGCTTGGTAACGGTCCGGGACACGTACTCCTACGAGCAGTACTTC,CASSLVTVRDTYSYEQYF
few,TRBV7-2,TRBD1,TRBJ1-2,TGTGCCAGCAGCTTGGACAGGGGGCCTCTTAACTATGGCTACACCTTC,CASSLDRGPLNYGYTF
once,TRBV30,.,TRBJ2-5,TGTGCCTGGAGTGTGGCCGGGGGAGAGACCCAGTACTTC,CAWSVAGGETQYF
.,TRBV7-7,.,TRBJ2-7,TGTGCCAGCAGCTTAGCGCCCGAGGCCGAGCAGTACTTC,CASSLAPEAEQYF
.,TRBV12-3/TRBV12-4,TRBD1,TRBJ1-2,TGTGCCAGCAGTCGGACAGGTATTGGCTACACCTTC,CASSRTGIGYTF